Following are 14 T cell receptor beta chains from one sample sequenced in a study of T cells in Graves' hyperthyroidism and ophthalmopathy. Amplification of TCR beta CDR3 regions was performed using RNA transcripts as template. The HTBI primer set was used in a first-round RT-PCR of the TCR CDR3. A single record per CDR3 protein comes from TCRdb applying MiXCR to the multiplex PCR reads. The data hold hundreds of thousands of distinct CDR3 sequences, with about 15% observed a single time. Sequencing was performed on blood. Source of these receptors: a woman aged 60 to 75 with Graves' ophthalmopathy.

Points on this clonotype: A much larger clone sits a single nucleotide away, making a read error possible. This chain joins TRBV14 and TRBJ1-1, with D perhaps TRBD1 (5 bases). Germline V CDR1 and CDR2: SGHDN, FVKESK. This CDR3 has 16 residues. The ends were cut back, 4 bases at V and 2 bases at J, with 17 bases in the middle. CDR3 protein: CASSLSTGRGNTEAFF. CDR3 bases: TGTGCCAGCAGCCTATCAACCGGGAGGGGTAACACTGAAGCTTTCTTT.

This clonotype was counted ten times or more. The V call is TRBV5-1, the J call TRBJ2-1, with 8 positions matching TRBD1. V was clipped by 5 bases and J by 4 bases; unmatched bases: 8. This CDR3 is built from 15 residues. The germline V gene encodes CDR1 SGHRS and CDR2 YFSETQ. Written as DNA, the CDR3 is TGCGCCAGCAGGGCTGGGACAGGTGCTTACAATGAGCAGTTCTTC. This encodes CASRAGTGAYNEQFF.

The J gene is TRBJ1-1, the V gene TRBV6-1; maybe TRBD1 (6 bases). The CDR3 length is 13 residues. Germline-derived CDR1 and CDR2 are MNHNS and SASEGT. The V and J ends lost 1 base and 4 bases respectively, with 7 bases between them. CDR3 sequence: CASSEGRGTEAFF. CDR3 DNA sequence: TGTGCCAGCAGTGAAGGCAGGGGCACTGAAGCTTTCTTT.

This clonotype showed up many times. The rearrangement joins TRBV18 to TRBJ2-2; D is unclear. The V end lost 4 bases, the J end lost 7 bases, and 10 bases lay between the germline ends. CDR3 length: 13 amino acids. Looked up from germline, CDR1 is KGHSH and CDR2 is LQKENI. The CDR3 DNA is TGTGCCAGCTCACTCCAGAAGGACGGGGAGCTGTTTTTT. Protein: CASSLQKDGELFF.

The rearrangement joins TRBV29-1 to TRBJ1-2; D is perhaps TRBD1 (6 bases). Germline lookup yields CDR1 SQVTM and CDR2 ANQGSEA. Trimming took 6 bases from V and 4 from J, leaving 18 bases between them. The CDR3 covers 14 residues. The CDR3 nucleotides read TGCAGCGTGCCCCGGGACATCAGCCCCTATGGCTACACCTTC. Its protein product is CSVPRDISPYGYTF. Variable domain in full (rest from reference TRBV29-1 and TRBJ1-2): SAVISQKPSRDICQRGTSLTIQCQVDSQVTMMFWYRQQPGQSLTLIATANQGSEATYESGFVIDKFPISRPNLTFSTLTVSNMSPEDSSIYLCSVPRDISPYGYTFGSGTRLTVV.

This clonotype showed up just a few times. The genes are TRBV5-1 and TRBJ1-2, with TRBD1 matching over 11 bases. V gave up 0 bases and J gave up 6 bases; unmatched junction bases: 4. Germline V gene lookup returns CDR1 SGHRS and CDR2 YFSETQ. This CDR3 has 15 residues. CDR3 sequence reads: CASSLAGTGGNGYTF. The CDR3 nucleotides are TGCGCCAGCAGCTTGGCCGGGACAGGGGGAAATGGCTACACCTTC. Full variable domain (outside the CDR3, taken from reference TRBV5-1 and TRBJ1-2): KAGVTQTPRYLIKTRGQQVTLSCSPISGHRSVSWYQQTPGQGLQFLFEYFSETQRNKGNFPGRFSGRQFSNSRSEMNVSTLELGDSALYLCASSLAGTGGNGYTFGSGTRLTVV.

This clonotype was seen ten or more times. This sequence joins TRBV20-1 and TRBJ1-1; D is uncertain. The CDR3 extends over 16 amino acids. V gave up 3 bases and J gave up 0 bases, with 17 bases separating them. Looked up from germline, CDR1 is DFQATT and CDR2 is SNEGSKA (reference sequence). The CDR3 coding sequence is TGCAGTGCTAGTAGGTGGGTGGAACTCATGAACACTGAAGCTTTCTTT. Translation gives CSASRWVELMNTEAFF.

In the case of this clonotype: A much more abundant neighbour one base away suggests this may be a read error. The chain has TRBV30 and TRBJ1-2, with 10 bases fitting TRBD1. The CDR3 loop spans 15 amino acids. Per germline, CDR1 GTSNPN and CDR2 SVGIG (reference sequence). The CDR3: CAWSMGTGAHYGYAF. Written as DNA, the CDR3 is TGTGCCTGGAGTATGGGGACAGGGGCTCACTATGGCTACGCCTTC.

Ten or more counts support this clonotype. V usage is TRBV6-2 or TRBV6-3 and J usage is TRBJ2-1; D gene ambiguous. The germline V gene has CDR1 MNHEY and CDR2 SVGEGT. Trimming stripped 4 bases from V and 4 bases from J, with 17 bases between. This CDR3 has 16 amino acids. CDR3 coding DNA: TGTGCCAGCAGTTCAAATGGCGCGGCCTTTTACAATGAGCAGTTCTTC. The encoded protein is CASSSNGAAFYNEQFF.

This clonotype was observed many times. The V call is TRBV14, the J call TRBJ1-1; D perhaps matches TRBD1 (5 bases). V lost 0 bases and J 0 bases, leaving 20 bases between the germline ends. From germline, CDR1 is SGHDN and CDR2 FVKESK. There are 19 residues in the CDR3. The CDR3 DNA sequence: TGTGCCAGCAGCCAAGATGTTCAGAGGGGCAGCGTTTTGAACACTGAAGCTTTCTTT. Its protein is CASSQDVQRGSVLNTEAFF.

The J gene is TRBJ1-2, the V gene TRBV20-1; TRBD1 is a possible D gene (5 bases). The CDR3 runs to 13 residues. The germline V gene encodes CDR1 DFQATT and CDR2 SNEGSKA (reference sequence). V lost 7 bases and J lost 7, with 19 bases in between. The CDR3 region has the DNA TGCAGTGGCGGGGGTCAGGGTCTTCGTGGCTACACCTTC. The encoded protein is CSGGGQGLRGYTF.

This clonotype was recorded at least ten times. Written as DNA, the CDR3 is TGTGCCAGCACCAGAGACAGGGGGCGATTGTACACCGGGGAGCTGTTTTTT. Translated, it gives CASTRDRGRLYTGELFF. The chain employs TRBV6-1 and TRBJ2-2, with 10 bases matching TRBD1. With 7 bases clipped from V and 3 bases from J, the junction kept 11 bases outside the gene matches. The germline V gene has CDR1 MNHNS and CDR2 SASEGT. The CDR3 is 17 residues long.

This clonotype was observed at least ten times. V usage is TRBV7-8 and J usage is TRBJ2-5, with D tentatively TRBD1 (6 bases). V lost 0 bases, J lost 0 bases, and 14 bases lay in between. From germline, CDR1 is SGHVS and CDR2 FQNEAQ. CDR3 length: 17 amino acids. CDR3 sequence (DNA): TGTGCCAGCAGCTTAGCGCACAGGGAGTCGTACCAAGAGACCCAGTACTTC. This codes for CASSLAHRESYQETQYF.

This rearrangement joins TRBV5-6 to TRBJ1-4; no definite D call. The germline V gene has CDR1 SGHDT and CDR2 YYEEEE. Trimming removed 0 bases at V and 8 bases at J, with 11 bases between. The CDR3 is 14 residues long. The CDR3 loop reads CASSLVSTSEKLFF. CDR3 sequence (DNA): TGTGCCAGCAGCTTGGTATCGACATCGGAAAAACTGTTTTTT.